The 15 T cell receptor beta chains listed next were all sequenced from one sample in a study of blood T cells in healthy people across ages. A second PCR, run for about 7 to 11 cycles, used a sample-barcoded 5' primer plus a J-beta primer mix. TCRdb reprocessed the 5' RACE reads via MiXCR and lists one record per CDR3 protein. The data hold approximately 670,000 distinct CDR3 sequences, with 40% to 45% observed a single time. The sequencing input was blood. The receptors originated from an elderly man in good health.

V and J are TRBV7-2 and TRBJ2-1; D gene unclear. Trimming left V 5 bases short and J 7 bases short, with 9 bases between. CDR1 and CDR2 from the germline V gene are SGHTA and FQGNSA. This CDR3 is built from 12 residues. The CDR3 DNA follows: TGTGCCAGCAGCCAAACAATGAATGAGCAGTTCTTC. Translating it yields CASSQTMNEQFF.

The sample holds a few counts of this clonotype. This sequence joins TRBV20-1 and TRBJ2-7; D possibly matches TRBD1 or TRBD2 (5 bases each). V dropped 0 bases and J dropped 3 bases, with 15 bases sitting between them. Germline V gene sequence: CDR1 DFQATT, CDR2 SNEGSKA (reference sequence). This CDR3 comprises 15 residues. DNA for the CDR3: TGCAGTGCTAGAGAGGGACCGGGAACACTCTACGAGCAGTACTTC. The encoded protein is CSAREGPGTLYEQYF.

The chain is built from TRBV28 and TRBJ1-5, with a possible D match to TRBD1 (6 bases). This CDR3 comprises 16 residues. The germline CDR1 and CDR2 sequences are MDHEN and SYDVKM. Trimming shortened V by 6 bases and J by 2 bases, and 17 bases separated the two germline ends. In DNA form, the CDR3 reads TGTGCCAGCAGCGCTAGGGGGGGGGCCCGCAATCAGCCCCAGCATTTT. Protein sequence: CASSARGGARNQPQHF.

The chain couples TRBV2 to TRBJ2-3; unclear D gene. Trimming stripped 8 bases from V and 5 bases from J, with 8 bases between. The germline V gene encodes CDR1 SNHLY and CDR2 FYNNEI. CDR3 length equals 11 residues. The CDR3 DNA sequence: TGTGCCAGCTGTTTTGTAGATACGCAGTATTTT. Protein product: CASCFVDTQYF.

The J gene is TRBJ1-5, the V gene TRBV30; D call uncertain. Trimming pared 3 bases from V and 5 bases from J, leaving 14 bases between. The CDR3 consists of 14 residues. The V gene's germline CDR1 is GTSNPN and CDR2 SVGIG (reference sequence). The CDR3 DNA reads TGTGCCTGGAGGAGTGGGTCAGGCTATCAGCCCCAGCATTTT. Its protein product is CAWRSGSGYQPQHF.

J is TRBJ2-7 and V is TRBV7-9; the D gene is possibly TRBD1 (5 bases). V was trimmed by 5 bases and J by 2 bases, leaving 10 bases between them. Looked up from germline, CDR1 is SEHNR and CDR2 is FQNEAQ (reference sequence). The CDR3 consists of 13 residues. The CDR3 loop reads CASSADSAYEQYF. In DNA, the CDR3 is TGTGCCAGCAGCGCCGACAGTGCCTACGAGCAGTACTTC.

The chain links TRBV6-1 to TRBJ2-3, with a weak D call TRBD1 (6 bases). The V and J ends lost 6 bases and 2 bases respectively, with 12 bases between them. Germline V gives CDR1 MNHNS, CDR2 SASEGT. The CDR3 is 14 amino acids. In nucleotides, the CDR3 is TGTGCCAGCAGACTAGACAGGAACACAGATACGCAGTATTTT. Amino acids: CASRLDRNTDTQYF.

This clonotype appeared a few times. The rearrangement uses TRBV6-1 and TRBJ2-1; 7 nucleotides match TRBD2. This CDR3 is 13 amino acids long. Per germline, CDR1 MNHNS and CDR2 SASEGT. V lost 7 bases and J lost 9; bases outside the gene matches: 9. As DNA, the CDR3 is TGTGCCAGCATCCTCCCTGGGAGGGCTGAGCAGTTCTTC. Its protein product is CASILPGRAEQFF.

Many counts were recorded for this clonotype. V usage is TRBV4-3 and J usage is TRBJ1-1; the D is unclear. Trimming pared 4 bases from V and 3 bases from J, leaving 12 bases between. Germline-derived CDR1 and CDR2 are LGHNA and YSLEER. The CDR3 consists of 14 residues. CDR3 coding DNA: TGCGCCAGCAGCCTCCGAGTTCAGGACACTGAAGCTTTCTTT. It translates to CASSLRVQDTEAFF.

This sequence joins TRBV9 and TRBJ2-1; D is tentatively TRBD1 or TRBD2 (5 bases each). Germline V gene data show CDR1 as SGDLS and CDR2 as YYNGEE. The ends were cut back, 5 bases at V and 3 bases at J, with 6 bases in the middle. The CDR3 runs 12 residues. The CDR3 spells CASRGDYNEQFF. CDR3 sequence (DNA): TGTGCCAGCAGGGGGGACTACAATGAGCAGTTCTTC.

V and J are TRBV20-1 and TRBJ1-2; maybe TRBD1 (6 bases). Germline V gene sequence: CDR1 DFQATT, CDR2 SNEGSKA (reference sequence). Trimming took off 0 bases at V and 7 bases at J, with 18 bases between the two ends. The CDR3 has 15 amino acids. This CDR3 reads CSARDQVRGSRGYTF. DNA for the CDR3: TGCAGTGCTAGAGATCAGGTCAGGGGTTCCCGTGGCTACACCTTC.

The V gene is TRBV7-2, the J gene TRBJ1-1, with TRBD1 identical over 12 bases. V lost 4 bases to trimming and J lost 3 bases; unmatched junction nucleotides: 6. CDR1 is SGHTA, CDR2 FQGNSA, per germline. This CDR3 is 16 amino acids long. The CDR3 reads CASSSGQGAPHTEAFF. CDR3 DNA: TGTGCCAGCAGCTCGGGACAGGGGGCACCCCACACTGAAGCTTTCTTT.

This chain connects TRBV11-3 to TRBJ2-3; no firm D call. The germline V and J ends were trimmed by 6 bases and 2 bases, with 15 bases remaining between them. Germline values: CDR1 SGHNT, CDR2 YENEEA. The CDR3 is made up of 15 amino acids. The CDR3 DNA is TGTGCCAGCAGTTCACTTTCGATTGCCACAGATACGCAGTATTTT. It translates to CASSSLSIATDTQYF.

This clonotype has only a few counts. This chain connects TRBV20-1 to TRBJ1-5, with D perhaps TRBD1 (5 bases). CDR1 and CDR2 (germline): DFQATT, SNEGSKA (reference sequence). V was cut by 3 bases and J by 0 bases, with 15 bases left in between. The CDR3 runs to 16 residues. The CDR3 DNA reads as TGCAGTGCTAGTCGGGGGGGTTTAGGTAGCAATCAGCCCCAGCATTTT. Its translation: CSASRGGLGSNQPQHF.

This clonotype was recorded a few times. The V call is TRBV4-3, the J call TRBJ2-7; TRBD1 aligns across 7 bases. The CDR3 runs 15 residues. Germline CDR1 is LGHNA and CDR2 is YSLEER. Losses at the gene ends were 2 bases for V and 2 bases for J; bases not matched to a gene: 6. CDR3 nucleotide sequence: TGCGCCAGCAGCCAAAATCCTAGGGGGCCCTACGAGCAGTACTTC. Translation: CASSQNPRGPYEQYF.